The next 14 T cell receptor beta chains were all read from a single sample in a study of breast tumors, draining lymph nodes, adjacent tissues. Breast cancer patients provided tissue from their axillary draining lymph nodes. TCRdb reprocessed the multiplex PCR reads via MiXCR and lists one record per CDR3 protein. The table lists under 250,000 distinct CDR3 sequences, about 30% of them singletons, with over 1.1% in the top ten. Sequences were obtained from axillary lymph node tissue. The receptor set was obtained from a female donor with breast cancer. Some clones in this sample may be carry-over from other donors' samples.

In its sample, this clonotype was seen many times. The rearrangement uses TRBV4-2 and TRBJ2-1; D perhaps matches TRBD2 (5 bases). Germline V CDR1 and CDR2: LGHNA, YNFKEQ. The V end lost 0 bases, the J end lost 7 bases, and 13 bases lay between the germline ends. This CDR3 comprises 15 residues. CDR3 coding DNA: TGTGCCAGCAGCCAAGAATTCGGTCGAGGGAATGAGCAGTTCTTC. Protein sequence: CASSQEFGRGNEQFF.

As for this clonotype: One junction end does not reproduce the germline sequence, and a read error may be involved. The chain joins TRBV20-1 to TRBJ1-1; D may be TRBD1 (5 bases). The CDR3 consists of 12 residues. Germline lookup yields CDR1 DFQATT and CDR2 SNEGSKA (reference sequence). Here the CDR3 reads CGAVGGNTEAFF. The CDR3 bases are TGCGGTGCTGTTGGGGGGAACACTGAAGCTTTCTTT.

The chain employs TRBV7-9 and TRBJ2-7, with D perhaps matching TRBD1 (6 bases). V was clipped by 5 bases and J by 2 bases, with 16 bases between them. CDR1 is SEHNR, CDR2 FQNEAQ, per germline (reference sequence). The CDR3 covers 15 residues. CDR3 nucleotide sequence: TGTGCCAGCAGCCCATTGGGGACACCGCCCTACGAGCAGTACTTC. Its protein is CASSPLGTPPYEQYF. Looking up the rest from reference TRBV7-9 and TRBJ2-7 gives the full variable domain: DTGVSQNPRHKITKRGQNVTFRCDPISEHNRLYWYRQTLGQGPEFLTYFQNEAQLEKSRLLSDRFSAERPKGSFSTLEIQRTEQGDSAMYLCASSPLGTPPYEQYFGPGTRLTVT.

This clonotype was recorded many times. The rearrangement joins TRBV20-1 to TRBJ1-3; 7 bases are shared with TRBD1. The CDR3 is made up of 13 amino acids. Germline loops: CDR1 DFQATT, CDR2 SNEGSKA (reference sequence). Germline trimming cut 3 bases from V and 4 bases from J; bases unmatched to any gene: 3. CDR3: CSASEQGGNTIYF. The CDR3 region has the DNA TGCAGTGCTAGTGAACAGGGGGGAAACACCATATATTTT.

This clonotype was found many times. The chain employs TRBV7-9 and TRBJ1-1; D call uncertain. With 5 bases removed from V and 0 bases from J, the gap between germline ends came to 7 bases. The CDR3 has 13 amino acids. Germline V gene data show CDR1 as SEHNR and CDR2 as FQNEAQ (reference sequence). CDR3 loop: CASSSDMNTEAFF. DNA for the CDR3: TGTGCCAGCAGCAGCGACATGAACACTGAAGCTTTCTTT.

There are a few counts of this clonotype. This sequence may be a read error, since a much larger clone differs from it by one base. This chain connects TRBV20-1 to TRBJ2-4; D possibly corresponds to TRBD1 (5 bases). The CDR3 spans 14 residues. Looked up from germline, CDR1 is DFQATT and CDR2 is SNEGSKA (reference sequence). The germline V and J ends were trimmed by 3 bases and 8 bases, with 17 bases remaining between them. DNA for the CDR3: TGCAGTGCTAGCAGGGTGACAGTAACCGACATTCAGTACTTC. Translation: CSASRVTVTDIQYF.

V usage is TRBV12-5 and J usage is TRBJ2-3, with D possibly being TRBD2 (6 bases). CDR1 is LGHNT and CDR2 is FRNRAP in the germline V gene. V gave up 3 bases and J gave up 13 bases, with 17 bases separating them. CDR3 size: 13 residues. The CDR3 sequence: CASGFRDPWGEYF. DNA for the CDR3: TGTGCTAGTGGTTTCCGGGACCCATGGGGGGAGTATTTT. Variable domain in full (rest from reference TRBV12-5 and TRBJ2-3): DARVTQTPRHKVTEMGQEVTMRCQPILGHNTVFWYRQTMMQGLELLAYFRNRAPLDDSGMPKDRFSAEMPDATLATLKIQPSEPRDSAVYFCASGFRDPWGEYFGPGTRLTVL.

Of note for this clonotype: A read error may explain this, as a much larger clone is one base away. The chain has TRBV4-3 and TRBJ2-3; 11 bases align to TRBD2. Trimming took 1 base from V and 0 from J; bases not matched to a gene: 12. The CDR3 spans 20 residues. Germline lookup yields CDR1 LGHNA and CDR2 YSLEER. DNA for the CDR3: TGCGCCAGCAGCCAAGCGAAGGGACTAGCGGTACGATCTAGCACAGATACGCAGTATTTT. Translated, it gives CASSQAKGLAVRSSTDTQYF.

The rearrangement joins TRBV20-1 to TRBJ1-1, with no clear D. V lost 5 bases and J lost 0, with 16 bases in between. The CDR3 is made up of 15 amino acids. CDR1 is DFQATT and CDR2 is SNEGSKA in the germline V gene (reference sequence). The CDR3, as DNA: TGCAGTGCTCCCGACCGCAACACCATGAACACTGAAGCTTTCTTT. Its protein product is CSAPDRNTMNTEAFF.

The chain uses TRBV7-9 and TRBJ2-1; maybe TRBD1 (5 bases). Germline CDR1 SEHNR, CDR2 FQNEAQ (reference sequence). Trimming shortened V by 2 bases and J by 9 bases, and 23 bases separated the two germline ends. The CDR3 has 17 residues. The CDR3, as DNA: TGTGCCAGCAGCTTACACCGATCCAGGGCGCGACCGTTTGAGCAGTTCTTC. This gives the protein CASSLHRSRARPFEQFF.

The CDR3 DNA is TGCAGTGCTATTACAGAGAACACCGGGGAGCTGTTTTTT. Translating gives CSAITENTGELFF. The J gene is TRBJ2-2, the V gene TRBV20-1; D is uncertain. The CDR3 extends over 13 amino acids. CDR1 is DFQATT, CDR2 SNEGSKA, per germline (reference sequence). V shed 4 bases and J shed 1 base, with 7 bases lying between them.

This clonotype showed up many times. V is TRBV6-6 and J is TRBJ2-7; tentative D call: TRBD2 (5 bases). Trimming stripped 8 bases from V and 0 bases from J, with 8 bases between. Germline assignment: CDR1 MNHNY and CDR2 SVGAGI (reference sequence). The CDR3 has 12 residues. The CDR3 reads CASSGYSYEQYF. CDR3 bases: TGTGCCAGCTCGGGGTACTCCTACGAGCAGTACTTC.

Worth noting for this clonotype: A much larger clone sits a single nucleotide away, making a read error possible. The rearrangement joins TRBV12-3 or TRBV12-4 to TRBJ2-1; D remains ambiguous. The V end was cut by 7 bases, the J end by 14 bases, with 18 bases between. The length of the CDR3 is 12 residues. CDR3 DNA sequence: TGTGCCAGCAACCCCGGAGCTAGGGTCGAGTTCTTC. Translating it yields CASNPGARVEFF.

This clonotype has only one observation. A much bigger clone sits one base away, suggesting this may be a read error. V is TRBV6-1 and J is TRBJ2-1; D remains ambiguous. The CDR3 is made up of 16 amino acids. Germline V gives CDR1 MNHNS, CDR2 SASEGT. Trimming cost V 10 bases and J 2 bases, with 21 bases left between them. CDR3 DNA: TGTGCCACCTCAAGAACATGGGTCCCAACCTACAATGAGCAGTTCTTC. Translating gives CATSRTWVPTYNEQFF.